This T cell receptor (beta chain) was observed in a study of blood T cell repertoires in COVID-19. Repertoires were generated with immunoSEQ multiplex PCR, while TCRdb's copy carries only in-frame clones and drops some. The sample records about 24,000 clones, about nine tenths being singletons. With 0 bases removed from V and 1 base from J, the gap between germline ends came to 8 bases. The CDR3 extends over 15 amino acids. Germline V CDR1 and CDR2: SGHRS, YFSETQ. This clone was seen just once. Sequencing was carried out using peripheral blood. The clonotype comes from a man aged 45 to 65 with active COVID-19. The genes are TRBV5-1 and TRBJ2-1; no firm D call. The CDR3 region is CASSLAPESYNEQFF. The CDR3 region has the DNA TGCGCCAGCAGCTTGGCCCCGGAGTCCTACAATGAGCAGTTCTTC.